The source of this T cell receptor beta chain is a study of breast tumors, draining lymph nodes, adjacent tissues. Points from the study as a whole: Compared with lymph nodes, tumors were less diverse; compared with nontumor tissue, more. Luminal-like breast cancer showed significantly higher tumor–nontumor repertoire similarity than basal-like. The data were judged consistent with most tumor T cells coming from lymph node and expanding in tumor. That most tumor T cells come from lymph nodes remained unproven.

MiXCR, run by TCRdb on the multiplex PCR reads, gives a single entry per CDR3 protein. The table shows approximately 280,000 distinct CDR3 sequences, with roughly 30% occurring only once. The lymph nodes were axillary draining lymph nodes from breast cancer patients. The CDR3 sequence is 12 residues long. Trimming stripped 4 bases from V and 5 bases from J, with 9 bases between. Germline V lookup: CDR1 SQVTM, CDR2 ANQGSEA. In its sample, this clonotype was seen many times. Its antigen is unidentified. The sequencing sample was made of axillary lymph node tissue. J is TRBJ2-4 and V is TRBV29-1; the D call may be TRBD1 or TRBD2 (5 bases each). The receptor was isolated from a female donor with breast cancer. Some clones in this sample may be carry-over from other donors' samples. This CDR3 is CSVVVGENIQYF. CDR3 in DNA: TGCAGCGTTGTAGTGGGGGAAAACATTCAGTACTTC.